The 19 T cell receptor beta chains below were found in one sample sequenced in a study of shared clonotypes between healthy human individuals (dated by TCRdb to about 2020). Library prep was done by the immunoSEQ multiplex PCR assay. TCRdb provides this immuneACCESS table in a form limited to in-frame rearrangements. Some clones are lacking; in checked studies, under half of them reflect an unresolved V gene, and why the rest are absent is not known. Present in this sample are roughly 2,500,000 clones, more than 85% of which were seen just once. The top ten clonotypes cover approximately 0.37% of the sample. Sample: naive CD4+ T cells from PBMCs. Per the publication, the cell subset or site label means: CD45RA+ positively selected. These receptors were taken from a young man in good health. Some clones in this sample may be carry-over from other donors' samples.

The chain has TRBV5-8 and TRBJ2-1; TRBD2 matches 11 bases. CDR3 length: 16 residues. Unmatched junction bases numbered 12, after V lost 4 bases and J lost 9 bases. Germline-derived CDR1 and CDR2 are SGHTS and YDEGEE. Here the CDR3 DNA reads TGTGCCAGCAGCCGCCATCCGGGACTAGCGGTTTTTGAGCAGTTCTTC. Translation: CASSRHPGLAVFEQFF.

The V gene is TRBV28, the J gene TRBJ2-1; D gene unclear. The germline CDR1 and CDR2 sequences are MDHEN and SYDVKM. The V end lost 3 bases, the J end lost 5 bases, and 11 bases lay between the germline ends. The CDR3 is made up of 14 amino acids. CDR3 DNA sequence: TGTGCCAGCAGTTTTCAAAGCAGAAACAATGAGCAGTTCTTC. It encodes CASSFQSRNNEQFF.

The CDR3 DNA follows: TGTGCCAGCAGTTTACTCTGGGGGGGGACTGAAGCTTTCTTT. Its protein product is CASSLLWGGTEAFF. The chain joins TRBV28 to TRBJ1-1; D perhaps matches TRBD1 (5 bases). In germline, CDR1 is MDHEN, CDR2 SYDVKM. Trimming shortened V by 2 bases and J by 5 bases, and 12 bases separated the two germline ends. This CDR3 region has 14 residues.

V and J are TRBV11-2 and TRBJ2-1; 7 nucleotides match TRBD2. Looked up from germline, CDR1 is SGHAT and CDR2 is FQNNGV. The CDR3 has 16 residues. Trimming at V came to 3 bases and at J to 0 bases, leaving 5 bases not matched to a gene. CDR3 loop: CASSFLAASSYNEQFF. The CDR3 DNA sequence: TGTGCCAGCAGCTTCCTAGCGGCTAGCTCCTACAATGAGCAGTTCTTC.

The chain uses TRBV4-2 and TRBJ2-1; the match to TRBD2 covers 12 bases. The junction had 7 bases not matched to a gene; V was cut back by 1 base and J by 6 bases. The CDR3 is made up of 17 amino acids. Germline V gives CDR1 LGHNA, CDR2 YNFKEQ. The CDR3 spells CASSQAWTSGIFNEQFF. CDR3 coding DNA: TGTGCCAGCAGCCAAGCTTGGACTAGCGGGATTTTCAATGAGCAGTTCTTC.

The chain links TRBV28 to TRBJ1-5; no definite D call. This CDR3 has 16 residues. V was clipped by 7 bases and J by 4 bases, with 20 bases between them. Per germline, CDR1 MDHEN and CDR2 SYDVKM. CDR3 coding DNA: TGTGCCAGCACCCCCAGCCCGGGCCACCAGAATCAGCCCCAGCATTTT. Amino acid sequence: CASTPSPGHQNQPQHF.

The rearrangement joins TRBV2 to TRBJ2-2; D uncertain. V was clipped by 9 bases and J by 3 bases, with 8 bases between them. CDR3 length: 12 amino acids. Germline V lookup: CDR1 SNHLY, CDR2 FYNNEI. The CDR3: CASQTDTGELFF. The CDR3 region has the DNA TGTGCCAGTCAGACGGACACCGGGGAGCTGTTTTTT.

The chain links TRBV7-6 to TRBJ2-1; D unclear. V gave up 4 bases and J gave up 6 bases, with 13 bases separating them. The CDR3 length is 14 residues. CDR1 SGHVS and CDR2 FNYEAQ come from the germline V gene. For the CDR3, the DNA is TGTGCCAGCAGCTACGGGCAGACGGGCAATGAGCAGTTCTTC. This sequence encodes CASSYGQTGNEQFF.

As for this clone: In the same sample, other DNA sequences code for this CDR3. The rearrangement uses TRBV7-3 and TRBJ2-2, with D possibly being TRBD2 (5 bases). V was trimmed by 6 bases and J by 1 base, leaving 9 bases between them. Germline V gene sequence: CDR1 SGHTA, CDR2 FQGTGA. This CDR3 is built from 14 residues. CDR3 in DNA: TGTGCCAGCAGTCGGACTGGGAACACCGGGGAGCTGTTTTTT. Its protein is CASSRTGNTGELFF.

As to this clone: Other DNA sequences in this specimen translate into the identical CDR3. The gene calls are TRBV25-1 and TRBJ1-2, with 7 bases fitting TRBD1. The CDR3 sequence is 12 residues long. The germline V gene encodes CDR1 MGHDK and CDR2 SYGVNS. Germline trimming cut 4 bases from V and 7 bases from J; bases unmatched to any gene: 3. In DNA, the CDR3 is TGTGCCAGCAGTGCGCAGGGGGGTGGCTACACCTTC. As protein: CASSAQGGGYTF.

The chain couples TRBV19 to TRBJ1-1; D is undetermined. The germline V and J ends were trimmed by 1 base and 4 bases, with 10 bases remaining between them. In germline, CDR1 is LNHDA, CDR2 SQIVND (reference sequence). The CDR3 is 14 amino acids. The CDR3 coding sequence is TGTGCCAGTAGTATAGGAGGGCGGTTCACTGAAGCTTTCTTT. Translating it yields CASSIGGRFTEAFF. The complete variable domain, with remaining parts taken from reference TRBV19 and TRBJ1-1, reads DGGITQSPKYLFRKEGQNVTLSCEQNLNHDAMYWYRQDPGQGLRLIYYSQIVNDFQKGDIAEGYSVSREKKESFPLTVTSAQKNPTAFYLCASSIGGRFTEAFFGQGTRLTVV.

The chain employs TRBV19 and TRBJ2-3; 7 positions match TRBD2. CDR3 length equals 12 residues. The ends lost 9 bases at V and 2 bases at J; junction bases unmatched: 2. CDR1 is LNHDA, CDR2 SQIVND, per germline (reference sequence). This CDR3 is CASAGDTDTQYF. The CDR3 region has the DNA TGTGCCAGCGCGGGGGACACAGATACGCAGTATTTT.

This chain links TRBV5-1 with TRBJ1-2; D is perhaps TRBD1 (5 bases). The CDR3 contains 17 residues. CDR1 and CDR2 (germline): SGHRS, YFSETQ. V was shortened by 2 bases and J by 4 bases, with 21 bases between the two germline ends. CDR3 loop: CASSLMPGTPGGYGYTF. The CDR3 coding sequence is TGCGCCAGCAGCTTAATGCCAGGGACGCCGGGCGGCTATGGCTACACCTTC.

This clone was counted a few times. The chain is built from TRBV7-9 and TRBJ1-1, with 9 bases fitting TRBD1. The CDR3 has 14 residues. J was trimmed by 3 bases and V by 5 bases; bases with no gene match: 4. CDR1 SEHNR and CDR2 FQNEAQ come from the germline V gene (reference sequence). The CDR3 coding sequence is TGTGCCAGCAGCAAACAGGGGGCGTACACTGAAGCTTTCTTT. Translating gives CASSKQGAYTEAFF.

This clone was recorded once. The chain joins TRBV27 to TRBJ1-1, with a possible D match to TRBD1 (6 bases). Trimming removed 4 bases from V and 5 bases from J, with 14 bases in between. The CDR3 is 14 residues long. From germline, CDR1 is MNHEY and CDR2 SMNVEV (reference sequence). CDR3 sequence (DNA): TGTGCCAGCAGTTGGTCGGACAGAGGAACTGAAGCTTTCTTT. This encodes CASSWSDRGTEAFF.

This clone was observed a single time. V is TRBV2 and J is TRBJ2-1; D is possibly TRBD2 (6 bases). Germline assignment: CDR1 SNHLY and CDR2 FYNNEI. V lost 6 bases and J lost 4, with 13 bases in between. The CDR3 length is 14 residues. In nucleotides, the CDR3 is TGTGCCAGCAGGGACCGGGAGTTGTACAATGAGCAGTTCTTC. Amino acids: CASRDRELYNEQFF.

Notes on this clone: Other DNA sequences in this specimen translate into the identical CDR3. The rearrangement joins TRBV18 to TRBJ2-3; the D is unclear. V shed 3 bases and J shed 5 bases, with 9 bases lying between them. The CDR3 spans 13 residues. Germline assignment: CDR1 KGHSH and CDR2 LQKENI. The DNA for the CDR3 is TGTGCCAGCTCACCGCCCCCCGGAGATACGCAGTATTTT. Translation: CASSPPPGDTQYF. Full variable domain (outside the CDR3, taken from reference TRBV18 and TRBJ2-3): NAGVMQNPRHLVRRRGQEARLRCSPMKGHSHVYWYRQLPEEGLKFMVYLQKENIIDESGMPKERFSAEFPKEGPSILRIQQVVRGDSAAYFCASSPPPGDTQYFGPGTRLTVL.

The chain carries TRBV5-1 and TRBJ2-1; no firm D call. With 5 bases removed from V and 2 bases from J, the gap between germline ends came to 14 bases. Germline V gives CDR1 SGHRS, CDR2 YFSETQ. The CDR3 contains 15 residues. This CDR3 reads CASSVRVMPYNEQFF. DNA for the CDR3: TGCGCCAGCAGTGTCAGAGTCATGCCCTACAATGAGCAGTTCTTC.

The rearrangement uses TRBV5-8 and TRBJ2-6; D remains unclear. V dropped 7 bases and J dropped 0 bases, with 14 bases sitting between them. The CDR3 loop spans 16 amino acids. The V gene's germline CDR1 is SGHTS and CDR2 YDEGEE. The CDR3 bases are TGTGCCAGCGAGAGACGGTCGAGCTCTGGGGCCAACGTCCTGACTTTC. Protein sequence: CASERRSSSGANVLTF.